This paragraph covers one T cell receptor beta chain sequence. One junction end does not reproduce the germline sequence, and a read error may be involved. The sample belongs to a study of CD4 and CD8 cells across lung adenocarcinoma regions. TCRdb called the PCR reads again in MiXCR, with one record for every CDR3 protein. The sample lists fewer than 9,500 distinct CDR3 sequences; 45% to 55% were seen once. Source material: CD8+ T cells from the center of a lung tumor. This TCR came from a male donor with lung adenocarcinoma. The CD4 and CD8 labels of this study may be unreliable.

CDR3 sequence (DNA): TGTGCCCGCAGTGACGGTGACCAAGGGATCCAGTACTTC. This gives the protein CARSDGDQGIQYF. The chain combines TRBV6-1 with TRBJ2-4; D gene uncertain. The CDR3 consists of 13 residues. Germline V gene data show CDR1 as MNHNS and CDR2 as SASEGT.